This T cell receptor beta chain was identified during a study of T cell responses to AZD1222 COVID-19 vaccine. Study-level background: Analysis merged second doses at about 4 or about 12 weeks.

Whole-study findings and limits: The CD4 TCRs associated with vaccination extended across spike and predominated at 160-218 and 743-854. In the spike-specific TCR repertoire, nearly half reportedly target unmutated variant regions. Receipt of two AZD1222 doses was followed by a rise in Spike-specific TCR breadth and depth.

This clone appeared a single time. Its antigen is unidentified. Assay used: immunoSEQ multiplex PCR; TCRdb lists only in-frame clones, some missing. The sample carries some 180,000 clones, more than 90% recorded once. The germline V gene encodes CDR1 SGHVS and CDR2 FNYEAQ. The V segment lost 5 bases and the J segment 5 bases; nucleotides outside the gene matches: 10. There are 15 residues in the CDR3. V usage is TRBV7-6 and J usage is TRBJ2-7, with 9 bases identical to TRBD1. This specimen consisted of peripheral blood, obtained on day 0 of AZD1222 vaccination. This sequence originates from an adult in good health. The CDR3 DNA sequence: TGTGCCAGCAGCCTCTTACAGGGGGCGGGGAACGAGCAGTACTTC. It translates to CASSLLQGAGNEQYF.